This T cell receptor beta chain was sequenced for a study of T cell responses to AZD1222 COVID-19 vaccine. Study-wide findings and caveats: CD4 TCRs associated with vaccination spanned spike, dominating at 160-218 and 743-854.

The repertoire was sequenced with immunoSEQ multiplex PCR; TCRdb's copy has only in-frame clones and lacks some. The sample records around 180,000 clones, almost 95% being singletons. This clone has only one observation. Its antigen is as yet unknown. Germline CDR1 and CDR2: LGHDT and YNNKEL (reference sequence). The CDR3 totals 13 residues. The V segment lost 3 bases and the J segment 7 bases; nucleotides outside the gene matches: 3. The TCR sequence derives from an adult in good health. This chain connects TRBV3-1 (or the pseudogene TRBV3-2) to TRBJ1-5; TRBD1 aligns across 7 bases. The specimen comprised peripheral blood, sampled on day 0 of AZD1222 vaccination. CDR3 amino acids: CASSQTGIQPQHF. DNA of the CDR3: TGTGCCAGCAGCCAGACAGGGATCCAGCCCCAGCATTTT.